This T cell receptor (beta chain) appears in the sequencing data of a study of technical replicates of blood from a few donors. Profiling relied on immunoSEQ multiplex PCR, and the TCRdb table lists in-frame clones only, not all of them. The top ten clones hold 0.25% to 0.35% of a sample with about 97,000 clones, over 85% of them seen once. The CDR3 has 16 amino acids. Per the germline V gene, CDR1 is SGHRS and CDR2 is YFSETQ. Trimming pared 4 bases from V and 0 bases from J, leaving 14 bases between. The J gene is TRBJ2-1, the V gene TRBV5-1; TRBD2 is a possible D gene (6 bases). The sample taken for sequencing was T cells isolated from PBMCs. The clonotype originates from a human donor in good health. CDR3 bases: TGCGCCAGCAGCCCGCTGGGGGGATCCTCCTACAATGAGCAGTTCTTC. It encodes CASSPLGGSSYNEQFF.